Below, 31 T cell receptor beta chains from the same sample are listed, as sequenced in a study of shared clonotypes between healthy human individuals. Assay: immunoSEQ multiplex PCR; the TCRdb copy retains only in-frame clones and omits some. The table records about 2 million clones, approximately 94% of them present only once. Naive CD8 cells, CD45RO-negative and positively selected for CCR7, excluded terminally differentiated effector memory CD45RA+ cells. Specimen: naive CD8+ T cells sorted from blood. These receptors were taken from a man between 18 and 35 years old in good health.

This clone appeared a few times. Additional DNA sequences in this sample encode the identical CDR3. The chain is built from TRBV19 and TRBJ1-5; no reliable D call. CDR1 is LNHDA and CDR2 is SQIVND in the germline V gene (reference sequence). The CDR3 contains 14 residues. Trimming cost V 1 base and J 1 base, with 5 bases left between them. CDR3 in amino acids: CASSIGGSNQPQHF. The DNA of the CDR3 is TGTGCCAGTAGTATAGGTGGGAGCAATCAGCCCCAGCATTTT. The full variable domain, in which reference TRBV19 and TRBJ1-5 provide the parts outside the CDR3, is DGGITQSPKYLFRKEGQNVTLSCEQNLNHDAMYWYRQDPGQGLRLIYYSQIVNDFQKGDIAEGYSVSREKKESFPLTVTSAQKNPTAFYLCASSIGGSNQPQHFGDGTRLSIL.

V usage is TRBV30 and J usage is TRBJ1-2; a weak D match, TRBD1 (5 bases). The CDR3 loop spans 15 amino acids. CDR1 and CDR2 (germline): GTSNPN, SVGIG (reference sequence). Trimming left V 4 bases short and J 6 bases short, with 21 bases between. The CDR3 nucleotides are TGTGCCTGGACCTCCCTGGGGGGTTTTAGCCATGGCTACACCTTC. Protein sequence: CAWTSLGGFSHGYTF. The full variable domain, completed using reference TRBV30 and TRBJ1-2, is SQTIHQWPATLVQPVGSPLSLECTVEGTSNPNLYWYRQAAGRGLQLLFYSVGIGQISSEVPQNLSASRPQDRQFILSSKKLLLSDSGFYLCAWTSLGGFSHGYTFGSGTRLTVV.

This clone was counted a single time. V gene TRBV4-3 combines with J gene TRBJ1-5; weak D call: TRBD1 (5 bases). Germline values: CDR1 LGHNA, CDR2 YSLEER. V was cut by 1 base and J by 4 bases, with 11 bases left in between. This CDR3 region has 15 residues. In DNA, the CDR3 is TGCGCCAGCAGCCAAGTAGTATGGGGGAATCAGCCCCAGCATTTT. Its translation: CASSQVVWGNQPQHF.

The chain links TRBV6-6 to TRBJ2-5; D gene unclear. Germline-derived CDR1 and CDR2 are MNHNY and SVGAGI (reference sequence). This CDR3 region has 12 residues. Trimming took 2 bases from V and 4 from J, leaving 5 bases between them. CDR3 DNA: TGTGCCAGCAGTTACCCTGGAGAGACCCAGTACTTC. This sequence encodes CASSYPGETQYF.

CDR3 region: CAISDPHSSGSGDTQYF. CDR3 coding DNA: TGTGCCATCAGTGACCCCCACTCTAGCGGGAGCGGAGATACGCAGTATTTT. This chain uses TRBV10-3 with TRBJ2-3, with 10 nucleotides matching TRBD2. Germline CDR1 and CDR2: ENHRY and SYGVKD. The CDR3 loop spans 17 amino acids. Unmatched junction bases numbered 11, after V lost 3 bases and J lost 5 bases.

The chain couples TRBV18 to TRBJ2-7; TRBD2 aligns across 7 bases. Germline V gene data show CDR1 as KGHSH and CDR2 as LQKENI. This CDR3 region has 15 residues. The ends lost 6 bases at V and 2 bases at J; junction bases unmatched: 10. DNA for the CDR3: TGTGCCAGCTCTCCGACTAGCCGAACTACCTACGAGCAGTACTTC. It specifies CASSPTSRTTYEQYF.

This chain joins TRBV7-9 and TRBJ1-1; D is unresolved. Germline-derived CDR1 and CDR2 are SEHNR and FQNEAQ (reference sequence). The CDR3 loop spans 15 amino acids. Trimming removed 3 bases at V and 0 bases at J, with 11 bases between. CDR3 in amino acids: CASSLGMEMNTEAFF. CDR3 coding DNA: TGTGCCAGCAGCTTGGGGATGGAGATGAACACTGAAGCTTTCTTT.

The J gene is TRBJ1-5, the V gene TRBV2; no reliable D call. Trimming took off 1 base at V and 2 bases at J, with 9 bases between the two ends. Per germline, CDR1 SNHLY and CDR2 FYNNEI. CDR3 size: 15 residues. The CDR3 loop is CASSEGWAGNQPQHF. The CDR3 nucleotides read TGTGCCAGCAGTGAAGGGTGGGCGGGCAATCAGCCCCAGCATTTT.

About this clone itself: The identical CDR3 is also encoded by other nucleotide sequences in the sample. The CDR3 DNA reads as TGTGCCTGGGACCATGGCGGCACAGATACGCAGTATTTT. It is translated as CAWDHGGTDTQYF. The rearrangement uses TRBV30 and TRBJ2-3, with D unclear. V lost 5 bases and J lost 1, with 10 bases in between. This CDR3 contains 13 residues. Germline lookup yields CDR1 GTSNPN and CDR2 SVGIG (reference sequence).

The CDR3 region has the DNA TGTGCCAGCAGCGCCCCCGACAATGAGCAGTTCTTC. This gives the protein CASSAPDNEQFF. J is TRBJ2-1 and V is TRBV11-2; D is unclear. This CDR3 region has 12 residues. Germline CDR1 SGHAT, CDR2 FQNNGV. V was shortened by 5 bases and J by 5 bases, with 7 bases between the two germline ends.

This CDR3 is CASSTAGPWGNQPQHF. DNA for the CDR3: TGTGCCAGTAGTACCGCCGGGCCTTGGGGCAATCAGCCCCAGCATTTT. The rearrangement joins TRBV19 to TRBJ1-5; no clear D gene. The CDR3 loop spans 16 amino acids. Germline-derived CDR1 and CDR2 are LNHDA and SQIVND (reference sequence). V dropped 4 bases and J dropped 2 bases, with 15 bases sitting between them. Full variable domain (missing parts from reference TRBV19 and TRBJ1-5): DGGITQSPKYLFRKEGQNVTLSCEQNLNHDAMYWYRQDPGQGLRLIYYSQIVNDFQKGDIAEGYSVSREKKESFPLTVTSAQKNPTAFYLCASSTAGPWGNQPQHFGDGTRLSIL.

As to this clone: In the same sample, other DNA sequences code for this CDR3. This chain uses TRBV19 with TRBJ2-1; D uncertain. The V gene's germline CDR1 is LNHDA and CDR2 SQIVND (reference sequence). V lost 3 bases, J lost 4 bases, and 7 bases lay in between. The CDR3 spans 13 residues. The CDR3 nucleotides read TGTGCCAGTAGTATCGACTCTTACAATGAGCAGTTCTTC. Protein: CASSIDSYNEQFF.

The J gene is TRBJ2-7, the V gene TRBV9, with 7 bases fitting TRBD1. Germline CDR1 SGDLS, CDR2 YYNGEE. V dropped 0 bases and J dropped 3; count of bases not matched to a gene: 9. The CDR3 spans 16 residues. The CDR3 region is CASSVASGTEGYEQYF. For the CDR3, the DNA is TGTGCCAGCAGCGTAGCCTCTGGGACAGAGGGCTACGAGCAGTACTTC.

This chain connects TRBV5-4 to TRBJ1-2; D remains unclear. The germline gives CDR1 SGHNT, CDR2 YYREEE (reference sequence). Trimming cost V 9 bases and J 6 bases, with 21 bases left between them. The length of the CDR3 is 14 residues. CDR3 amino acids: CATNIDGSLDGYTF. As DNA, the CDR3 is TGTGCCACCAACATTGACGGATCGCTGGATGGCTACACCTTC.

The chain combines TRBV30 with TRBJ2-7; 9 nucleotides align to TRBD2. Losses at the gene ends were 5 bases for V and 6 bases for J; bases not matched to a gene: 11. Germline CDR1 GTSNPN, CDR2 SVGIG (reference sequence). The CDR3 runs to 14 residues. The CDR3, as DNA: TGTGCCTGGGAGACAATAGCGGGAGTCGGCGAGCAGTACTTC. Amino acid sequence: CAWETIAGVGEQYF.

The chain is built from TRBV6-1 and TRBJ2-7; unclear D gene. Germline-derived CDR1 and CDR2 are MNHNS and SASEGT. The CDR3 loop spans 15 amino acids. The V and J ends lost 2 bases and 0 bases respectively, with 11 bases between them. As DNA, the CDR3 is TGTGCCAGCAGTGAATGGCACATTTCCTCCTACGAGCAGTACTTC. It is translated as CASSEWHISSYEQYF.

The V gene is TRBV6-1, the J gene TRBJ1-5; TRBD1 might be the D (5 bases). The V and J ends lost 6 bases and 3 bases respectively, with 12 bases between them. Germline values: CDR1 MNHNS, CDR2 SASEGT. This CDR3 contains 14 residues. The DNA for the CDR3 is TGTGCCAGCAGCAAGACAGAACTCAATCAGCCCCAGCATTTT. Protein product: CASSKTELNQPQHF.

The chain uses TRBV27 and TRBJ2-2, with TRBD2 identical over 9 bases. Germline trimming cut 2 bases from V and 6 bases from J; bases unmatched to any gene: 10. The CDR3 has 17 amino acids. Germline CDR1 is MNHEY and CDR2 is SMNVEV (reference sequence). The CDR3 DNA reads TGTGCCAGCAGTTTAGGAGCGGGAGGAGTCCATTCCGGGGAGCTGTTTTTT. This translates into CASSLGAGGVHSGELFF.

The chain has TRBV10-1 and TRBJ2-3; 7 bases agree with TRBD1. The CDR3 runs to 14 residues. Germline CDR1 and CDR2: WNHNN and SYGVQD (reference sequence). V trimming: 5 bases; J trimming: 5 bases; junction bases outside the gene matches: 7. Here the CDR3 reads CASSYRGQEDTQYF. The CDR3 bases are TGCGCCAGCAGTTACAGGGGACAAGAAGATACGCAGTATTTT.

This chain uses TRBV10-1 with TRBJ1-5, with TRBD1 matching 10 bases. After removal of 6 bases from V and 2 bases from J, the junction contained 4 bases not matched to a gene. The CDR3 contains 15 residues. CDR1 and CDR2 (germline): WNHNN, SYGVQD (reference sequence). CDR3 nucleotide sequence: TGCGCCAGCAGGACAGGGGGCGAGTGCAATCAGCCCCAGCATTTT. It specifies CASRTGGECNQPQHF.

The table lists this clone with a count of one. The chain employs TRBV28 and TRBJ1-2; no reliable D call. The ends were cut back, 3 bases at V and 5 bases at J, with 13 bases in the middle. Germline V gene sequence: CDR1 MDHEN, CDR2 SYDVKM. The CDR3 has 14 amino acids. The CDR3 DNA is TGTGCCAGCAGTTTTGGTCCCGGTGGGTATGGCTACACCTTC. Protein sequence: CASSFGPGGYGYTF.

This chain joins TRBV30 and TRBJ2-5; 13 bases match TRBD2. The germline V gene has CDR1 GTSNPN and CDR2 SVGIG (reference sequence). The CDR3 is made up of 16 amino acids. J lost 2 bases, V lost 0 bases, and 3 bases had no gene match. Written as DNA, the CDR3 is TGTGCCTGGAGTGTAGGGACTAGCGGGACACAAGAGACCCAGTACTTC. Residues: CAWSVGTSGTQETQYF.

V usage is TRBV4-3 and J usage is TRBJ2-3; D is perhaps TRBD1 (6 bases). The germline gives CDR1 LGHNA, CDR2 YSLEER. The ends were cut back, 2 bases at V and 8 bases at J, with 11 bases in the middle. CDR3 length: 13 residues. The CDR3 nucleotides are TGCGCCAGCAGCCAATTCCCAGGGGCTACGCAGTATTTT. It encodes CASSQFPGATQYF.

The CDR3: CASSWTGAHEQYF. The CDR3 nucleotides are TGTGCCAGCAGCTGGACAGGGGCCCACGAGCAGTACTTC. The genes are TRBV27 and TRBJ2-7, with TRBD1 identical over 9 bases. This CDR3 has 13 residues. J lost 5 bases, V lost 6 bases, and 5 bases had no gene match. Germline CDR1 and CDR2: MNHEY and SMNVEV (reference sequence).

This clone was seen once. The chain couples TRBV18 to TRBJ2-2, with a tentative D call TRBD2 (6 bases). This CDR3 contains 16 residues. CDR1 is KGHSH and CDR2 is LQKENI in the germline V gene. V shed 2 bases and J shed 0 bases, with 10 bases lying between them. The CDR3 loop reads CASSPYPGANTGELFF. The CDR3 nucleotides read TGTGCCAGCTCACCATACCCGGGGGCGAACACCGGGGAGCTGTTTTTT. The full variable domain, its missing parts supplied by reference TRBV18 and TRBJ2-2, is NAGVMQNPRHLVRRRGQEARLRCSPMKGHSHVYWYRQLPEEGLKFMVYLQKENIIDESGMPKERFSAEFPKEGPSILRIQQVVRGDSAAYFCASSPYPGANTGELFFGEGSRLTVL.

The chain is built from TRBV13 and TRBJ2-2; D possibly corresponds to TRBD2 (6 bases). Germline CDR1 is PRHDT and CDR2 is FYEKMQ (reference sequence). The CDR3 consists of 14 residues. Trimming shortened V by 3 bases and J by 3 bases, and 8 bases separated the two germline ends. For the CDR3, the DNA is TGTGCCAGCAGCTTGCGGGGTCACACCGGGGAGCTGTTTTTT. It codes for CASSLRGHTGELFF.

For the CDR3, the DNA is TGTGCCAGCAGCGTAGGGGGCAACGAGGGACCCGACTCCTACGAGCAGTACTTC. Translated: CASSVGGNEGPDSYEQYF. The rearrangement uses TRBV9 and TRBJ2-7; the D gene could be TRBD1 or TRBD2 (5 bases each). Germline loops: CDR1 SGDLS, CDR2 YYNGEE. V gave up 0 bases and J gave up 0 bases, with 19 bases separating them. CDR3 length equals 18 residues.

This chain joins TRBV9 and TRBJ1-2; 7 bases match TRBD1. V lost 0 bases, J lost 2 bases, and 4 bases stayed unmatched. This CDR3 spans 15 amino acids. Germline CDR1 and CDR2: SGDLS and YYNGEE. The CDR3: CASSVGDSANYGYTF. Written as DNA, the CDR3 is TGTGCCAGCAGCGTAGGGGACAGCGCAAACTATGGCTACACCTTC.

This chain links TRBV7-8 with TRBJ2-7; a weak D match, TRBD1 (6 bases). Germline assignment: CDR1 SGHVS and CDR2 FQNEAQ. Trimming shortened V by 5 bases and J by 3 bases, and 14 bases separated the two germline ends. CDR3 length equals 14 residues. Written as DNA, the CDR3 is TGTGCCAGCAGCCGAGTTGGGGGCAGCTACGAGCAGTACTTC. It codes for CASSRVGGSYEQYF. The full variable domain, rest sourced from reference TRBV7-8 and TRBJ2-7, is GAGVSQSPRYKVAKRGQDVALRCDPISGHVSLFWYQQALGQGPEFLTYFQNEAQLDKSGLPSDRFFAERPEGSVSTLKIQRTQQEDSAVYLCASSRVGGSYEQYFGPGTRLTVT.

V usage is TRBV15 and J usage is TRBJ1-4; perhaps TRBD1 as D (5 bases). The ends were cut back, 3 bases at V and 8 bases at J, with 19 bases in the middle. Germline V CDR1 and CDR2: LNHNV, YYDKDF (reference sequence). This CDR3 is 16 amino acids long. The CDR3 DNA sequence: TGTGCCACCAGCAGTCCGGGGGAGACTCTGAGGGAAAAACTGTTTTTT. This translates into CATSSPGETLREKLFF.

The rearrangement links TRBV2 to TRBJ2-7; D not resolved. V gave up 6 bases and J gave up 6 bases, with 12 bases separating them. The CDR3 is 12 residues long. Germline V gene lookup returns CDR1 SNHLY and CDR2 FYNNEI. This CDR3 is CASRMAVTEQYF. CDR3 in DNA: TGTGCCAGCAGGATGGCCGTGACCGAGCAGTACTTC.